The rows below give T cell receptor beta chains drawn from one sample of a study of CD8+ T cells in alopecia areata. Assay used: immunoSEQ multiplex PCR; TCRdb lists only in-frame clones, some missing. Altogether under 150,000 clones are present, approximately 60% being singletons, with the ten largest covering 4.5% to 6%. The specimen was CD4+ T cells sorted from blood, collected at week 4, from a patient treated with tofacitinib. The origin of the receptors is a human donor with alopecia areata. CDR3s include the opening cysteine and the closing phenylalanine or tryptophan. Fields, in order: CDR3 DNA, CDR3 protein, V gene, clone size, J gene, D gene. D genes are given only for firm matches. Where a row states a size, it is once, few, many or the class of an expanded clone; other rows omit it.

cdr3_nt: TGTGCCAGCAGCTTGTCCAGCGGTCTTGTGCAGTATTTT
cdr3_aa: CASSLSSGLVQYF
v_call: TRBV5-6
clone_size: once
j_call: TRBJ2-3
d_call: .

cdr3_nt: TGCAGCGTTGAAGAGGCGAAGGGGCAGTTCTTC
cdr3_aa: CSVEEAKGQFF
v_call: TRBV29-1
clone_size: .
j_call: TRBJ2-1
d_call: .

cdr3_nt: TGTGCCTGGAGTCGGGACAGTTATAGCAATCAGCCCCAGCATTTT
cdr3_aa: CAWSRDSYSNQPQHF
v_call: TRBV30
clone_size: .
j_call: TRBJ1-5
d_call: TRBD1

cdr3_nt: TGTGCCAGCAGCTGGGGAGACGGGCCGAACACTGAAGCTTTCTTT
cdr3_aa: CASSWGDGPNTEAFF
v_call: TRBV5-4
clone_size: .
j_call: TRBJ1-1
d_call: .

cdr3_nt: TGTGCCAGCAGGAAGAACAGTGTTGGACTCTATGGCTACACCTTC
cdr3_aa: CASRKNSVGLYGYTF
v_call: TRBV27
clone_size: .
j_call: TRBJ1-2
d_call: .

cdr3_nt: TGCAGCGTTGTAGGGACAGACTCCTACGAGCAGTACTTC
cdr3_aa: CSVVGTDSYEQYF
v_call: TRBV29-1
clone_size: .
j_call: TRBJ2-7
d_call: TRBD1

cdr3_nt: TGTGCCAGCAGTCCCCGGGACAGGGTCGGTTCACCCCTCCACTTT
cdr3_aa: CASSPRDRVGSPLHF
v_call: TRBV27
clone_size: few
j_call: TRBJ1-6
d_call: TRBD1

cdr3_nt: TGCGCCAGCAGAGTCGGGAGCCAAGAGACCCAGTACTTC
cdr3_aa: CASRVGSQETQYF
v_call: TRBV5-1
clone_size: few
j_call: TRBJ2-5
d_call: .

cdr3_nt: TGTGCCAGCAGCGGACAGGCTATGGACGAGCAGTACTTC
cdr3_aa: CASSGQAMDEQYF
v_call: TRBV28
clone_size: .
j_call: TRBJ2-7
d_call: TRBD1

cdr3_nt: TGTGCCTGGACAGTTGGCTTTAATCAGCCCCAGCATTTT
cdr3_aa: CAWTVGFNQPQHF
v_call: TRBV30
clone_size: .
j_call: TRBJ1-5
d_call: .

cdr3_nt: TGTGCCAGCGGACCACTAGGCGTAGATACGCAGTATTTT
cdr3_aa: CASGPLGVDTQYF
v_call: TRBV11-2
clone_size: .
j_call: TRBJ2-3
d_call: .

cdr3_nt: TGTGCCTGGAGTCACAGGGCTGGCTACACCTTC
cdr3_aa: CAWSHRAGYTF
v_call: TRBV30
clone_size: .
j_call: TRBJ1-2
d_call: .

cdr3_nt: TGCAGCGTTGAAGATGCGGGAAAACTGTTTTTT
cdr3_aa: CSVEDAGKLFF
v_call: TRBV29-1
clone_size: few
j_call: TRBJ1-4
d_call: .

cdr3_nt: TGTGCCAGCAGTGTATGGCTTCACGGGGAGCTGTTTTTT
cdr3_aa: CASSVWLHGELFF
v_call: TRBV2
clone_size: few
j_call: TRBJ2-2
d_call: .

cdr3_nt: TGCGCCAGCAGCCAAGAGCGGCTGACAGATACGCAGTATTTT
cdr3_aa: CASSQERLTDTQYF
v_call: TRBV4-3
clone_size: .
j_call: TRBJ2-3
d_call: .

cdr3_nt: TGCAGCGTTGAAGATATTAATGAGCAGTTCTTC
cdr3_aa: CSVEDINEQFF
v_call: TRBV29-1
clone_size: few
j_call: TRBJ2-1
d_call: .

cdr3_nt: TGCGCCAGCAGCCAAGCATCGGGACTAGCGGGGAACACCGGGGAGCTGTTTTTT
cdr3_aa: CASSQASGLAGNTGELFF
v_call: TRBV4-3
clone_size: .
j_call: TRBJ2-2
d_call: TRBD2

cdr3_nt: TGTGCCAGCAGTTTAGTAGGCGGGGAGTGGGATGAGCAGTTCTTC
cdr3_aa: CASSLVGGEWDEQFF
v_call: TRBV28
clone_size: .
j_call: TRBJ2-1
d_call: .

cdr3_nt: TGTGCCTGGAGTTGGGGGGAGAACGCGAATGAGCAGTTCTTC
cdr3_aa: CAWSWGENANEQFF
v_call: TRBV30
clone_size: .
j_call: TRBJ2-1
d_call: .

cdr3_nt: TGTGCCAGCAGCCAAGTTTCTGCGCGGCTCACAGATACGCAGTATTTT
cdr3_aa: CASSQVSARLTDTQYF
v_call: TRBV4-2
clone_size: few
j_call: TRBJ2-3
d_call: .

cdr3_nt: TGTGCCATCAGTCTGACCGGTGGGGGATACACTGAAGCTTTCTTT
cdr3_aa: CAISLTGGGYTEAFF
v_call: TRBV10-3
clone_size: .
j_call: TRBJ1-1
d_call: .

cdr3_nt: TGTGCCTGGAGCTGGGGAGGGGCTGGTAGCAATCAGCCCCAGCATTTT
cdr3_aa: CAWSWGGAGSNQPQHF
v_call: TRBV30
clone_size: .
j_call: TRBJ1-5
d_call: .

cdr3_nt: TGTGCCAGCAGCACTACTAGCGGGAGGGCCCAAGAGACCCAGTACTTC
cdr3_aa: CASSTTSGRAQETQYF
v_call: TRBV7-2
clone_size: .
j_call: TRBJ2-5
d_call: TRBD2

cdr3_nt: TGTGCCTGGAGTGCTACAGGGGTTAGCAATCAGCCCCAGCATTTT
cdr3_aa: CAWSATGVSNQPQHF
v_call: TRBV30
clone_size: once
j_call: TRBJ1-5
d_call: TRBD1

cdr3_nt: TGTGCCAGCAGCCACGGTGGAGATAGCAATCAGCCCCAGCATTTT
cdr3_aa: CASSHGGDSNQPQHF
v_call: TRBV28
clone_size: .
j_call: TRBJ1-5
d_call: .

cdr3_nt: TGTGCCTGGAGTAGTCACAATGAGCAGTTCTTC
cdr3_aa: CAWSSHNEQFF
v_call: TRBV30
clone_size: .
j_call: TRBJ2-1
d_call: .

cdr3_nt: TGTGCCAGCAGGGGTGCAGGGGATCAAAACACTGAAGCTTTCTTT
cdr3_aa: CASRGAGDQNTEAFF
v_call: TRBV28
clone_size: .
j_call: TRBJ1-1
d_call: .

cdr3_nt: TGTGCCAGCAGCCCACAGGGCTACGAGCAGTACTTC
cdr3_aa: CASSPQGYEQYF
v_call: TRBV14
clone_size: .
j_call: TRBJ2-7
d_call: .